What follows describes a single TCR beta chain. Its antigen is currently not known. It has no much larger one-base neighbor in the sample; base qualities were not kept. CDR1 and CDR2 (SGDLS, YYNGEE) derive from the germline V gene. Trimming removed 2 bases from V and 0 bases from J; the gene matches leave 1 base unexplained. Inclusive of the bounding cysteine and phenylalanine, the CDR3 is 15 residues long. Only CDR3 DNA remains: 45 bases, in frame from the first base. Separate from the roughly 700-subject first cohort, the validation cohort of roughly 110 subjects was the group to which the donors belonged. Library generation was performed with the immunoSEQ multiplex PCR assay. Per the authors' processing: A statistical classification framework was built to diagnose cytomegalovirus status from the catalog of TCR beta chain sequences. TCRdb re-hosts the immuneACCESS table, in-frame sequences only. Its copies lack some clones; in the studies checked, an unresolved V gene accounts for under half of them, and the cause for the rest is not known. Clonal size and the V and J genes are those of that table, whereas D and trimming came from the DNA. Within this sample are roughly 50,000 clones, with more than 80% of them counted one time only. The top ten constitute around 2.9% of the sample.

The data originate from a study of cytomegalovirus exposure and HLA in healthy donors (dated by TCRdb to about 2017). At the level of the whole study: The 550 to 750 repertoires of the first cohort and the roughly 120 validation repertoires were produced on the same platform, according to a later analysis. The study aimed to test whether cataloging public T cell receptors could reveal signatures of past pathogen exposure. In addition to the first cohort of 666 subjects, a separate validation cohort of over 90 different subjects was used. To predict cytomegalovirus infection status, the study brought together high-throughput TCR immunosequencing, statistical association of individual TCRs with disease status, and machine learning.

Study-level results and caveats: The study gave a list of over 150 TCR beta chains associated with cytomegalovirus. In vitro tests confirmed that a few of the cytomegalovirus-associated TCR beta chains recognize cytomegalovirus antigens. In a later analysis, TCRs clustered in the first cohort were found to also tend to co-occur in the roughly 120 validation repertoires, with approximately 94% of cluster scores above 0. In both the original and validation cohorts, the classifier was reported to diagnose cytomegalovirus status with high specificity and sensitivity. It was suggested by the authors that the approach could potentially be generalized to other disease states and immunological phenotypes. A later analysis lacked HLA typing for the validation cohort, so it scored co-occurrence in that cohort across all 110 or so repertoires. Most TCR sequences were seen in very few donors, while some public TCRs were found in many individuals.

The rearrangement joined TRBV9 to TRBJ1-3; 8 central bases correspond to TRBD1. This TCR came from a man aged 18-30 years in good health and CMV-seronegative. Specimen: PBMCs. The CDR3 amino acid sequence is: CASSVTGASGNTIYF. The DNA sequence follows: TGTGCCAGCAGCGTGACAGGGGCCTCTGGAAACACCATATATTTT.